The entry that follows covers one T cell receptor beta chain sequence. What it binds is not known. The sample belongs to a study of T-cell memory formation after mild COVID-19. The length of the CDR3 is 14 residues. The V gene's germline CDR1 is SGDLS and CDR2 YYNGEE. The trim removed 0 bases at V and 4 bases at J, leaving 1 base unmatched. Each CDR3 protein is one row after TCRdb ran MiXCR on the 5' RACE reads. The repertoire holds 350,000 to 500,000 distinct CDR3 sequences, with 20% as singletons. Study observations and caveats: Memory from before infection featured some responding clones, which suggests cross-reactive memory joined. Clones that shrank (day 15 to 85) were balanced CD4/CD8, whereas later expanders leaned CD4+.

The source is an adult woman who had mild COVID-19 (a few samples of this study predate the infection). Cell type and time point are not known. The sample consisted of PBMCs or a T cell subset sorted from them (not recorded which). This sequence joins TRBV9 and TRBJ2-5; 9 nucleotides align to TRBD2. The CDR3 sequence: CASSVGLAVETQYF. CDR3 in DNA: TGTGCCAGCAGCGTAGGACTAGCGGTAGAGACCCAGTACTTC. The full variable domain, rest sourced from reference TRBV9 and TRBJ2-5, is DSGVTQTPKHLITATGQRVTLRCSPRSGDLSVYWYQQSLDQGLQFLIQYYNGEERAKGNILERFSAQQFPDLHSELNLSSLELGDSALYFCASSVGLAVETQYFGPGTRLLVL.